A selection of T cell receptor beta chains follows, all from one sample in a study of cytomegalovirus exposure and HLA in healthy donors. Generated by immunoSEQ multiplex PCR, the TCRdb table keeps only in-frame clones and is missing some. This sample has about 220,000 clones, with 80% to 90% found just once. The sample comprised PBMCs. The receptors stem from a woman aged 18-29 years in good health and CMV-seronegative. Both conserved end residues are part of each CDR3. A D gene is named only where the DNA matches it firmly. A row's size may be missing; if present it is once, few, many or a size class.

TRBJ1-2 | . | TRBV2 | . | CASSRDSGAYGYTF | TGTGCCAGCAGCCGGGACTCTGGGGCCTATGGCTACACCTTC
TRBJ2-3 | TRBD1 | TRBV5-8 | . | CASSHGQGATDTQYF | TGTGCCAGCAGCCATGGACAGGGGGCCACAGATACGCAGTATTTT
TRBJ2-2 | . | TRBV30 | . | CAWSVRAGELFF | TGTGCCTGGAGTGTACGAGCCGGGGAGCTGTTTTTT
TRBJ1-1 | . | TRBV28 | . | CASSLDRIGGEAFF | TGTGCCAGCAGTTTAGACAGGATAGGGGGTGAAGCTTTCTTT
TRBJ2-5 | TRBD2 | TRBV6-6 | . | CASSSTSGQETQYF | TGTGCCAGCAGCTCCACTAGCGGCCAAGAGACCCAGTACTTC
TRBJ1-1 | . | TRBV28 | . | CASSTLVYGTNPEAFF | TGTGCCAGCAGTACCTTAGTTTATGGGACAAATCCCGAAGCTTTCTTT
TRBJ1-1 | . | TRBV2 | . | CASSESGNTEAFF | TGTGCCAGCAGTGAATCCGGGAACACTGAAGCTTTCTTT
TRBJ2-7 | . | TRBV29-1 | . | CSVEVGGSYEQYF | TGCAGCGTTGAAGTAGGCGGATCCTACGAGCAGTACTTC
TRBJ1-1 | . | TRBV18 | . | CASSPNRDTEAFF | TGTGCCAGCTCCCCCAACAGGGACACTGAAGCTTTCTTT
TRBJ2-6 | TRBD2 | TRBV7-9 | . | CASSPRGGDVLTF | TGTGCCAGCAGCCCCCGCGGGGGGGACGTCCTGACTTTC
TRBJ2-6 | TRBD2 | TRBV7-9 | . | CASSSPGRAGANVLTF | TGTGCCAGCAGCTCCCCCGGGAGGGCTGGGGCCAACGTCCTGACTTTC
TRBJ2-7 | . | TRBV21-1 | . | CASCRGRDEQYF | TGTGCCAGCTGCCGGGGTCGCGACGAGCAGTACTTC
TRBJ2-1 | TRBD1 | TRBV6-1 | . | CASSVSGGRHNEQFF | TGTGCCAGCAGTGTGTCAGGGGGCAGACACAATGAGCAGTTCTTC
TRBJ2-5 | TRBD1 | TRBV19 | . | CASSARQGWQTQYF | TGTGCCAGTAGTGCCCGACAGGGATGGCAGACCCAGTACTTC
TRBJ2-2 | . | TRBV11-1 | . | CASREHTGLNTGELFF | TGTGCCAGCCGGGAGCACACAGGCTTGAACACCGGGGAGCTGTTTTTT
TRBJ1-3 | . | TRBV6-7 | . | CASSQQLYSGNTIYF | TGTGCCAGCAGTCAACAGCTTTACTCTGGAAACACCATATATTTT
TRBJ1-5 | . | TRBV12-5 | . | CASGLDPQQGRQPQHF | TGTGCTAGTGGTTTGGACCCTCAGCAGGGTCGTCAGCCCCAGCATTTT
TRBJ2-2 | . | TRBV27 | . | CASSLRSPGTGELFF | TGTGCCAGCAGTTTAAGGTCCCCGGGTACCGGGGAGCTGTTTTTT
TRBJ2-7 | . | TRBV6-5 | . | CASSARTTGDEQYF | TGTGCCAGCAGTGCCAGAACTACAGGAGACGAGCAGTACTTC
TRBJ1-2 | . | TRBV6-1 | . | CASSDRVTGYTF | TGTGCCAGCAGTGACAGGGTAACCGGCTACACCTTC
TRBJ2-1 | . | TRBV7-9 | . | CASSTPIQLEQFF | TGTGCCAGCAGCACACCCATACAATTAGAGCAGTTCTTC
TRBJ2-1 | TRBD2 | TRBV15 | . | CATSTASGRAIPNNEQFF | TGTGCCACCAGCACGGCTAGCGGGAGGGCCATTCCTAACAATGAGCAGTTCTTC
TRBJ2-7 | TRBD2 | TRBV7-2 | . | CASSLESGTSGYEQYF | TGTGCCAGCAGCTTGGAGTCCGGGACTAGCGGATACGAGCAGTACTTC
TRBJ2-2 | TRBD2 | TRBV7-8 | . | CASSPRTSGAGTGELFF | TGTGCCAGCAGCCCCCGTACTAGCGGGGCGGGCACCGGGGAGCTGTTTTTT
TRBJ2-3 | . | TRBV6-1 | . | CASSKTVTDTQYF | TGTGCCAGCAGTAAGACAGTCACAGATACGCAGTATTTT
TRBJ2-7 | TRBD2 | TRBV5-6 | once | CASTSTSGRYEQYF | TGTGCCAGCACCTCGACTAGCGGGAGATACGAGCAGTACTTC
TRBJ2-4 | . | TRBV30 | . | CAWSVSGTQEYF | TGTGCCTGGAGTGTGTCTGGGACACAAGAGTACTTC
TRBJ2-7 | . | TRBV19 | once | CASSARQKSSYEQYF | TGTGCCAGTAGTGCTAGACAGAAAAGCTCCTACGAGCAGTACTTC
TRBJ1-2 | . | TRBV14 | . | CASSQVGTGLAGYTF | TGTGCCAGCAGCCAAGTGGGAACAGGGTTGGCTGGCTACACCTTC
TRBJ2-7 | TRBD2 | TRBV9 | . | CASSPRRAGAYEQYF | TGTGCCAGCAGCCCTCGGAGAGCGGGAGCCTACGAGCAGTACTTC
TRBJ1-3 | . | TRBV2 | . | CASSSNSGFGGNTIYF | TGTGCCAGCAGTTCTAACTCGGGGTTTGGTGGAAACACCATATATTTT
TRBJ2-2 | TRBD1 | TRBV15 | . | CATSTWDRGAGELFF | TGTGCCACCAGCACCTGGGACAGGGGAGCCGGGGAGCTGTTTTTT
TRBJ2-1 | TRBD2 | TRBV2 | . | CASSETSGRGAYNEQFF | TGTGCCAGCAGTGAGACTAGCGGGAGAGGGGCCTACAATGAGCAGTTCTTC
TRBJ2-7 | TRBD1 | TRBV28 | . | CASNKQGPSYEQYF | TGTGCCAGCAACAAACAGGGGCCCTCCTACGAGCAGTACTTC
TRBJ1-2 | TRBD1 | TRBV9 | . | CASSVAGQRSGYTF | TGTGCCAGCAGCGTCGCGGGACAGCGATCTGGCTACACCTTC
TRBJ1-2 | TRBD1 | TRBV28 | . | CASSLGTGLGYTF | TGTGCCAGCAGCCTCGGGACAGGGCTAGGATACACCTTC
TRBJ2-1 | . | TRBV4-1 | once | CASSQGGVRGPALSSYNEQFF | TGCGCCAGCAGCCAAGGAGGGGTCAGGGGTCCGGCCCTTAGCTCCTACAATGAGCAGTTCTTC
TRBJ1-2 | . | TRBV27 | . | CASSQGFGYTF | TGTGCCAGCAGCCAGGGGTTCGGCTACACCTTC
TRBJ2-7 | . | TRBV27 | . | CASSPTGYYEQYF | TGTGCCAGCAGTCCAACAGGGTACTACGAGCAGTACTTC
TRBJ1-1 | . | TRBV28 | . | CASSYRGAKAFF | TGTGCCAGCAGTTATAGGGGCGCTAAAGCTTTCTTT
TRBJ1-2 | . | TRBV21-1 | once | CASSADRVGGYGYTF | TGTGCCAGCAGCGCCGACAGGGTCGGGGGCTATGGCTACACCTTC
TRBJ2-5 | TRBD2 | TRBV5-1 | . | CASSLGGSDETQYF | TGCGCCAGCAGCTTGGGCGGGAGTGATGAGACCCAGTACTTC
TRBJ2-7 | TRBD2 | TRBV4-3 | . | CASSQRLADEQYF | TGCGCCAGCAGCCAAAGACTAGCAGACGAGCAGTACTTC
TRBJ1-5 | . | TRBV6-6 | . | CASSTQGHSNQPQHF | TGTGCCAGCAGTACCCAGGGGCATAGCAATCAGCCCCAGCATTTT
TRBJ1-1 | . | TRBV10-1 | . | CASSGSGRTEAFF | TGCGCCAGCAGTGGATCAGGGCGCACTGAAGCTTTCTTT
TRBJ1-3 | . | TRBV19 | . | CASSYSGNSGNTIYF | TGTGCCAGTAGTTATTCAGGGAACTCTGGAAACACCATATATTTT
TRBJ1-1 | . | TRBV13 | . | CASSLEGEYTEAFF | TGTGCCAGCAGCTTAGAGGGGGAGTACACTGAAGCTTTCTTT
TRBJ2-5 | . | TRBV27 | . | CASSSLDRQETQYF | TGTGCCAGCAGTTCCTTGGACAGACAAGAGACCCAGTACTTC
TRBJ2-7 | . | TRBV9 | . | CASSVSAGLTYEQYF | TGTGCCAGCAGCGTATCAGCCGGGTTGACCTACGAGCAGTACTTC
TRBJ2-1 | TRBD2 | TRBV6-1 | . | CASRGLAGDNEQFF | TGTGCCAGCAGGGGACTAGCGGGAGACAATGAGCAGTTCTTC
TRBJ1-2 | TRBD1 | TRBV5-1 | . | CASSYTGVGYTF | TGCGCCAGCAGCTATACAGGGGTTGGCTACACCTTC
TRBJ2-7 | TRBD1 | TRBV6-1 | . | CASRRQGNSYEQYF | TGTGCCAGCAGACGACAGGGGAACTCCTACGAGCAGTACTTC